The rows below give T cell receptor beta chains drawn from one sample of a study of a mutant IDH1 vaccine in newly diagnosed glioma. Method: immunoSEQ multiplex PCR; TCRdb's copy keeps in-frame clones and lacks some. The table shows 60,000 to 85,000 clones, with 60% to 85% occurring only once. This material consisted of PBMCs, taken from a glioma patient treated with radiotherapy, temozolomide or both. The receptors stem from a man aged 45 to 65 with glioma. Both conserved end residues are part of each CDR3. A D gene is named only where the DNA matches it firmly. Clone size is not always given. Where it is, it says once, few, many or a class for expanded clones.

TRBV7-8	-	TRBJ2-7	-	TGTGCCAGCAGCTTAAGGGCCAGGGGATACGAGCAGTACTTC	CASSLRARGYEQYF
TRBV15	-	TRBJ2-7	once	TGTGCCACCAGCAGAGAAAGCGCAGGGAAGGCCTACGAGCAGTACTTC	CATSRESAGKAYEQYF
TRBV5-1	-	TRBJ1-4	once	TGCGCCAGCAGGTGGGGAATAGGTGAAAAACTGTTTTTT	CASRWGIGEKLFF
TRBV7-3	TRBD1	TRBJ1-1	-	TGTGCCAGCAGCTTAGGGACAGGGGGTGGTGAAGCTTTCTTT	CASSLGTGGGEAFF
TRBV25-1	-	TRBJ2-5	-	TGTGCCAGCAGTGAAAACAGGGTGCGGGAGACCCAGTACTTC	CASSENRVRETQYF
TRBV9	-	TRBJ2-6	-	TGTGCCAGCAGCCCCCTCTCTGGGGCCAACGTCCTGACTTTC	CASSPLSGANVLTF
TRBV27	-	TRBJ2-7	-	TGTGCCAGCAGTTTTCACCCCTTGACGGGTCGGGACGAGCAGTACTTC	CASSFHPLTGRDEQYF
TRBV6-4	-	TRBJ2-7	once	TGTGCCAGCAGTCGGACAGCTTACTCCTACGAGCAGTACTTC	CASSRTAYSYEQYF
TRBV5-1	TRBD2	TRBJ2-5	-	TGCGCCAGCAGTTTTAGCGGGGGGGAAGAGACCCAGTACTTC	CASSFSGGEETQYF
TRBV30	-	TRBJ2-3	-	TGTGCCTGCTTCCGTGTAGATACGCAGTATTTT	CACFRVDTQYF
TRBV9	-	TRBJ1-4	few	TGTGCCAGCAGCGTAGCAGGCAGAGATAATGAAAAACTGTTTTTT	CASSVAGRDNEKLFF
TRBV7-2	-	TRBJ2-5	-	TGTGCCAGCAGCTTAGGGTTTTCCGGCGGAGTCCAGTACTTC	CASSLGFSGGVQYF
TRBV5-4	TRBD2	TRBJ2-3	-	TGTGCCAGCAGCCAGATGCTAGCGGGGGGAGATACGCAGTATTTT	CASSQMLAGGDTQYF
TRBV7-8	-	TRBJ2-7	-	TGTGCCAGCAGCTTAGCTCGGGGCTCCTACGAGCAGTACTTC	CASSLARGSYEQYF